Following are 21 T cell receptor beta chains from one sample sequenced in a study of identifying expanded T cells in peripheral blood. TCRdb's table, derived via immunoSEQ multiplex PCR, lists solely in-frame clones and lacks some. The sample carries about 97,000 clones, roughly 87% recorded once. Sample: blood. Every receptor here comes from a person aged 18 to 75 in good health.

This clone was seen once. The DNA is omitted, as the CDR3 cannot be located on it reliably, and the CDR3 follows TCRdb's listing. The chain links TRBV2 to TRBJ1-2. Germline CDR1 is SNHLY and CDR2 is FYNNEI. The CDR3 adds up to 16 amino acids, both ends counted. The CDR3 sequence: CASSSSGHTLSYGYTF.

The V and J genes are TRBV19 and TRBJ1-1; TRBD1 matches 9 bases. CDR1 and CDR2 from the germline V gene are LNHDA and SQIVND (reference sequence). The CDR3 has 14 amino acids. The trim removed 6 bases at V and 5 bases at J, leaving 7 bases unmatched. This chain's CDR3 is CASSPGQGWTEAFF. The CDR3 DNA follows: TGTGCCAGTAGCCCGGGACAGGGATGGACTGAAGCTTTCTTT.

V and J are TRBV5-8 and TRBJ2-1; TRBD1 aligns across 9 bases. Germline trimming cut 5 bases from V and 5 bases from J; bases unmatched to any gene: 11. CDR3 length: 16 amino acids. Germline V lookup: CDR1 SGHTS, CDR2 YDEGEE. Here the CDR3 DNA reads TGTGCCAGCAGTTCCCACAGGGGGCTAACGGACAATGAGCAGTTCTTC. Its protein is CASSSHRGLTDNEQFF. The full variable domain, in which reference TRBV5-8 and TRBJ2-1 provide the parts outside the CDR3, is EAGVTQSPTHLIKTRGQQATLRCSPISGHTSVYWYQQALGLGLQFLLWYDEGEERNRGNFPPRFSGRQFPNYSSELNVNALELEDSALYLCASSSHRGLTDNEQFFGPGTRLTVL.

The CDR3 DNA reads as TGTGCCAGCTCACCGAGGACAGGGGCCAGGGACGAGCAGTACTTC. It specifies CASSPRTGARDEQYF. J is TRBJ2-7 and V is TRBV18, with TRBD1 matching 9 bases. The J segment lost 5 bases and the V segment lost 3 bases, leaving 8 bases of the junction unmatched. The CDR3 is made up of 15 amino acids. The germline V gene encodes CDR1 KGHSH and CDR2 LQKENI.

The J gene is TRBJ2-1, the V gene TRBV5-1; D may be TRBD2 (6 bases). The CDR3 extends over 17 amino acids. Germline V lookup: CDR1 SGHRS, CDR2 YFSETQ. Trimming stripped 1 base from V and 0 bases from J, with 14 bases between. CDR3 DNA sequence: TGCGCCAGCAGCTTGTCGGACCCCGGGAGCTCCTACAATGAGCAGTTCTTC. It yields the protein CASSLSDPGSSYNEQFF.

This chain uses TRBV10-3 with TRBJ1-5; 12 positions agree with TRBD1. The ends lost 10 bases at V and 2 bases at J; junction bases unmatched: 12. The CDR3 has 17 residues. Germline V gives CDR1 ENHRY, CDR2 SYGVKD. CDR3 in DNA: TGTGCCACCGGCCTAGGGACAGGGGGCATGGGCAATCAGCCCCAGCATTTT. It specifies CATGLGTGGMGNQPQHF.

The chain employs TRBV7-2 and TRBJ2-7; D remains unclear. CDR3 length equals 15 residues. V dropped 2 bases and J dropped 1 base, with 12 bases sitting between them. Germline-derived CDR1 and CDR2 are SGHTA and FQGNSA. As DNA, the CDR3 is TGTGCCAGCAGCTTAATGGCGTCTCTTTCCTACGAGCAGTACTTC. Its protein is CASSLMASLSYEQYF. The complete variable domain, with remaining parts taken from reference TRBV7-2 and TRBJ2-7, reads GAGVSQSPSNKVTEKGKDVELRCDPISGHTALYWYRQSLGQGLEFLIYFQGNSAPDKSGLPSDRFSAERTGGSVSTLTIQRTQQEDSAVYLCASSLMASLSYEQYFGPGTRLTVT.

The chain has TRBV18 and TRBJ2-7, with D hard to call. The CDR3 is 15 amino acids. Trimming removed 4 bases at V and 8 bases at J, with 21 bases between. Germline-derived CDR1 and CDR2 are KGHSH and LQKENI. CDR3 residues: CASSQTTGTNEQQYF. The DNA of the CDR3 is TGTGCCAGCTCACAGACCACTGGAACGAACGAGCAGCAGTACTTC.

The J gene is TRBJ2-5, the V gene TRBV6-5; a possible D gene is TRBD1 (5 bases). The V and J ends lost 2 bases and 3 bases respectively, with 10 bases between them. Germline V gene lookup returns CDR1 MNHEY and CDR2 SVGAGI. This CDR3 is built from 14 residues. The CDR3 sequence is CASSYVTDKETQYF. The DNA of the CDR3 is TGTGCCAGCAGTTACGTGACAGACAAAGAGACCCAGTACTTC.

This chain uses TRBV5-6 with TRBJ1-6; a weak D match, TRBD1 (6 bases). Trimming removed 7 bases from V and 10 bases from J, with 15 bases in between. CDR1 SGHDT and CDR2 YYEEEE come from the germline V gene. The CDR3 length is 13 residues. CDR3 coding DNA: TGTGCCAGCTCCCCCGGGGGCTGGTCACCCCTCCACTTT. Protein sequence: CASSPGGWSPLHF.

This clone was counted only a few times. The rearrangement joins TRBV27 to TRBJ1-6; D perhaps matches TRBD1 (5 bases). CDR1 and CDR2 from the germline V gene are MNHEY and SMNVEV (reference sequence). The CDR3 length is 17 residues. Trimming stripped 5 bases from V and 7 bases from J, with 21 bases between. The CDR3 DNA reads TGTGCCAGCAGTGACCTCGGCGGGGGGGGACTAAATTCACCCCTCCACTTT. Its translation: CASSDLGGGGLNSPLHF.

The rearrangement uses TRBV7-2 and TRBJ2-2; D remains ambiguous. Trimming removed 2 bases from V and 4 bases from J, with 8 bases in between. This CDR3 contains 14 residues. The germline V gene has CDR1 SGHTA and CDR2 FQGNSA. The CDR3 region is CASSLPSRTGELFF. The CDR3 DNA sequence: TGTGCCAGCAGCTTACCTAGTCGCACCGGGGAGCTGTTTTTT.

J is TRBJ2-1 and V is TRBV29-1; TRBD2 is a possible D gene (6 bases). The CDR3 has 13 amino acids. Trimming removed 7 bases at V and 3 bases at J, with 13 bases between. CDR1 SQVTM and CDR2 ANQGSEA come from the germline V gene. CDR3 amino acids: CSGTRGIYNEQFF. The CDR3 DNA follows: TGCAGCGGAACACGGGGGATCTACAATGAGCAGTTCTTC.

The rearrangement uses TRBV4-2 and TRBJ2-2; 12 nucleotides agree with TRBD2. The V gene's germline CDR1 is LGHNA and CDR2 YNFKEQ. Trimming removed 0 bases from V and 3 bases from J; junction bases left unmatched: 2. The CDR3 is 17 residues long. This CDR3 reads CASSQETSGGYTGELFF. The CDR3 nucleotides read TGTGCCAGCAGCCAAGAGACTAGCGGGGGATACACCGGGGAGCTGTTTTTT.

The rearrangement links TRBV2 to TRBJ2-3, with D perhaps matching TRBD2 (7 bases). Trimming shortened V by 6 bases and J by 9 bases, and 13 bases separated the two germline ends. This CDR3 comprises 12 residues. Looked up from germline, CDR1 is SNHLY and CDR2 is FYNNEI. Here the CDR3 reads CASSGGPGTQYF. The CDR3 region has the DNA TGTGCCAGCAGCGGGGGGCCAGGGACGCAGTATTTT.

The V gene is TRBV7-6, the J gene TRBJ2-5; D might be TRBD1 or TRBD2, each matching 6 bases. Trimming stripped 0 bases from V and 5 bases from J, with 13 bases between. This CDR3 has 15 residues. Germline-derived CDR1 and CDR2 are SGHVS and FNYEAQ. The CDR3 sequence: CASSLAWGAGETQYF. CDR3 bases: TGTGCCAGCAGCTTAGCGTGGGGGGCCGGGGAGACCCAGTACTTC.

V gene TRBV4-1 combines with J gene TRBJ2-4; D is possibly TRBD2 (7 bases). The CDR3 has 18 residues. CDR1 and CDR2 (germline): MGHRA, YSYEKL. Trimming cost V 3 bases and J 0 bases, with 18 bases left between them. This chain's CDR3 is CASSQGGTLSLAKNIQYF. The CDR3 coding sequence is TGCGCCAGCAGCCAGGGGGGGACACTCTCATTAGCCAAAAACATTCAGTACTTC.

This clone was detected a few times. This chain uses TRBV19 with TRBJ1-4, with TRBD1 matching over 8 bases. The CDR3 length is 14 residues. The V gene's germline CDR1 is LNHDA and CDR2 SQIVND (reference sequence). The V and J ends lost 5 bases and 10 bases, in that order; junction bases with no gene match: 9. Here the CDR3 reads CASSADRVYGKLFF. In DNA form, the CDR3 reads TGTGCCAGTAGTGCGGACAGGGTATATGGAAAACTGTTTTTT.

The rearrangement uses TRBV7-2 and TRBJ2-1; D assignment may be TRBD1 or TRBD2 (5 bases each). The CDR3 spans 13 residues. V lost 3 bases, J lost 10 bases, and 13 bases lay in between. The germline V gene encodes CDR1 SGHTA and CDR2 FQGNSA. The CDR3 is CASSLGPRGEQFF. Written as DNA, the CDR3 is TGTGCCAGCAGCTTGGGACCCCGGGGAGAGCAGTTCTTC.

The chain's CDR3 is CASSQMGQGYEQYF. CDR3 nucleotides: TGCGCCAGCAGCCAGATGGGACAGGGCTACGAGCAGTACTTC. The genes are TRBV4-3 and TRBJ2-7; 9 positions agree with TRBD1. J lost 3 bases, V lost 3 bases, and 3 bases had no gene match. Germline V gene data show CDR1 as LGHNA and CDR2 as YSLEER. The CDR3 has 14 residues.

This chain joins TRBV18 and TRBJ2-1, with unresolved D. The CDR3 totals 12 residues. The ends were cut back, 0 bases at V and 15 bases at J, with 12 bases in the middle. Germline V CDR1 and CDR2: KGHSH, LQKENI. DNA of the CDR3: TGTGCCAGCTCACCACCCACGTCAGCATGGTTCTTC. Amino acid sequence: CASSPPTSAWFF.